The 13 T cell receptor beta chains reported below all come from one sample, sequenced in a study of blood T cell repertoires in COVID-19. Clones were read by immunoSEQ multiplex PCR, and TCRdb kept only the in-frame ones, dropping some. The repertoire consists of over 300,000 clones, with roughly 90% occurring once and the leading ten covering roughly 1.2%. The sample comprised peripheral blood. These receptors originate from a man between 35 and 55 years old with acute or convalescent COVID-19.

The chain carries TRBV28 and TRBJ2-5, with 10 bases matching TRBD1. The ends lost 7 bases at V and 5 bases at J; junction bases unmatched: 13. The germline V gene encodes CDR1 MDHEN and CDR2 SYDVKM. The CDR3 consists of 16 residues. CDR3 residues: CASTNNDRGRGETQYF. The CDR3, as DNA: TGTGCCAGCACCAATAACGACAGGGGGCGAGGCGAGACCCAGTACTTC.

CDR3 loop: CASSLKPGQNYGYTF. Here the CDR3 DNA reads TGCGCCAGCAGCTTGAAACCGGGACAGAACTATGGCTACACCTTC. The J gene is TRBJ1-2, the V gene TRBV5-1; 7 bases agree with TRBD1. The CDR3 consists of 15 residues. V gave up 1 base and J gave up 2 bases; unmatched junction bases: 5. Germline CDR1 is SGHRS and CDR2 is YFSETQ. The variable domain in full, completed from reference TRBV5-1 and TRBJ1-2, reads KAGVTQTPRYLIKTRGQQVTLSCSPISGHRSVSWYQQTPGQGLQFLFEYFSETQRNKGNFPGRFSGRQFSNSRSEMNVSTLELGDSALYLCASSLKPGQNYGYTFGSGTRLTVV.

The chain links TRBV4-1 to TRBJ2-1, with D uncertain. Looked up from germline, CDR1 is MGHRA and CDR2 is YSYEKL. This CDR3 region has 11 residues. The V and J ends lost 8 bases and 3 bases respectively, with 5 bases between them. The CDR3 DNA is TGCGCCAGCGGAGTCTACAATGAGCAGTTCTTC. Protein: CASGVYNEQFF.

The chain uses TRBV29-1 and TRBJ2-7; TRBD1 aligns across 9 bases. Germline CDR1 is SQVTM and CDR2 is ANQGSEA. V was clipped by 4 bases and J by 6 bases; unmatched bases: 13. The CDR3 is 15 amino acids. CDR3 amino acids: CSVGNPGTGSSEQYF. As DNA, the CDR3 is TGCAGCGTTGGCAACCCCGGGACAGGGAGCTCCGAGCAGTACTTC.

In this sample, this clone turned up a few times. V is TRBV12-3 or TRBV12-4 and J is TRBJ2-2; weak D call: TRBD1 (6 bases). The CDR3 totals 12 residues. Trimming took 6 bases from V and 8 from J, leaving 10 bases between them. In DNA, the CDR3 is TGTGCCAGCAGCAGCACAGGGGGGGAGCTGTTTTTT. Protein sequence: CASSSTGGELFF.

The V and J genes are TRBV6-2 or TRBV6-3 and TRBJ2-2; tentatively, D is TRBD1 (6 bases). The V end lost 3 bases, the J end lost 3 bases, and 14 bases lay between the germline ends. Germline CDR1 is MNHEY and CDR2 is SVGEGT. The CDR3 contains 16 residues. CDR3 residues: CASSYRMDSYTGELFF. The CDR3 DNA sequence: TGTGCCAGCAGTTATCGAATGGACAGCTACACCGGGGAGCTGTTTTTT.

The chain couples TRBV4-2 to TRBJ2-7; weak D call: TRBD1 (5 bases). Germline-derived CDR1 and CDR2 are LGHNA and YNFKEQ. This CDR3 contains 13 residues. Trimming stripped 6 bases from V and 2 bases from J, with 11 bases between. The CDR3 sequence is CASSPGQTYEQYF. The DNA of the CDR3 is TGTGCCAGCAGTCCAGGGCAAACCTACGAGCAGTACTTC.

This chain links TRBV5-5 with TRBJ2-7, with TRBD1 as a possible D gene (6 bases). The ends were cut back, 0 bases at V and 2 bases at J, with 15 bases in the middle. Germline-derived CDR1 and CDR2 are SGHKS and YYEKEE (reference sequence). The CDR3 runs 16 residues. The CDR3 loop is CASSLAPPGATYEQYF. As DNA, the CDR3 is TGTGCCAGCAGCTTGGCTCCCCCAGGGGCTACCTACGAGCAGTACTTC. The variable domain in full, with the rest retrieved from reference TRBV5-5 and TRBJ2-7, is DAGVTQSPTHLIKTRGQQVTLRCSPISGHKSVSWYQQVLGQGPQFIFQYYEKEERGRGNFPDRFSARQFPNYSSELNVNALLLGDSALYLCASSLAPPGATYEQYFGPGTRLTVT.

The rearrangement links TRBV5-1 to TRBJ2-2; 7 bases are shared with TRBD2. The length of the CDR3 is 15 residues. In germline, CDR1 is SGHRS, CDR2 YFSETQ. Trimming removed 1 base from V and 7 bases from J; junction bases left unmatched: 7. CDR3 nucleotide sequence: TGCGCCAGCAGCTTGTCAAGCGGGAACGGCGGGGAGCTGTTTTTT. Protein: CASSLSSGNGGELFF.

Only one count was recorded for this clone. The chain recombines TRBV7-9 with TRBJ2-5; 12 bases are shared with TRBD2. V lost 5 bases, J lost 2 bases, and 3 bases stayed unmatched. This CDR3 contains 15 residues. Germline lookup yields CDR1 SEHNR and CDR2 FQNEAQ (reference sequence). The DNA of the CDR3 is TGTGCCAGCAGCCCCGGGACTAGCGGGCAAGAGACCCAGTACTTC. It specifies CASSPGTSGQETQYF.

J is TRBJ2-7 and V is TRBV5-6; weak D call: TRBD1 (6 bases). V was cut by 4 bases and J by 3 bases, with 14 bases left in between. The length of the CDR3 is 14 residues. Germline-derived CDR1 and CDR2 are SGHDT and YYEEEE. CDR3 DNA: TGTGCCAGCAGCCTATGGACAGATTACTACGAGCAGTACTTC. Its translation is CASSLWTDYYEQYF.

The rearrangement uses TRBV11-2 and TRBJ1-5; 7 positions match TRBD1. Per germline, CDR1 SGHAT and CDR2 FQNNGV. The CDR3 consists of 14 residues. V was pared by 7 bases and J by 2 bases, with 5 bases of the junction left unmatched. CDR3 nucleotides: TGTGCCAGCAACGAAGGGACAGGCAATCAGCCCCAGCATTTT. It encodes CASNEGTGNQPQHF.

The V call is TRBV9, the J call TRBJ2-5; D is perhaps TRBD1 (5 bases). The CDR3 spans 15 residues. Deletions cut 0 bases from V and 4 bases from J, with 13 bases between. Germline values: CDR1 SGDLS, CDR2 YYNGEE. CDR3 sequence (DNA): TGTGCCAGCAGCGTAGAGATATGGGGCGCAGAGACCCAGTACTTC. This sequence encodes CASSVEIWGAETQYF.